This T cell receptor beta chain originates from a study of blood T cell repertoires in COVID-19. V lost 7 bases and J lost 2, with 18 bases in between. In germline, CDR1 is SQVTM, CDR2 ANQGSEA. This CDR3 has 14 residues. The repertoire was sequenced with immunoSEQ multiplex PCR; TCRdb's copy has only in-frame clones and lacks some. The table lists 60,000 to 65,000 clones, around 90% of them singletons. Sequenced material: peripheral blood. This chain links TRBV29-1 with TRBJ2-7; tentative D call: TRBD2 (5 bases). The TCR comes from a human donor with active COVID-19. The donor label of this sample is uncertain. Written as DNA, the CDR3 is TGCAGCGCCGCGGAGACGGGGAAGACCTACGAGCAGTACTTC. It translates to CSAAETGKTYEQYF.